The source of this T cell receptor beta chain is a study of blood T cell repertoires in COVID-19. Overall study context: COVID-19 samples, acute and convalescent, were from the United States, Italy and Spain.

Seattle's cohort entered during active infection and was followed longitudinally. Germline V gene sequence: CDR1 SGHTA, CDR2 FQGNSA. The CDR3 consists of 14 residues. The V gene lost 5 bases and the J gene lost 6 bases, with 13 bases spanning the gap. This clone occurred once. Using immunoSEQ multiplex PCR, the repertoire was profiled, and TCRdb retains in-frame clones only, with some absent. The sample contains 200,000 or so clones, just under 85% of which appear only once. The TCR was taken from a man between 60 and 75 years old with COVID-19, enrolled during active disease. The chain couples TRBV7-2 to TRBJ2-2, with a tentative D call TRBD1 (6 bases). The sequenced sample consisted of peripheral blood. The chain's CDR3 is CASSPGQRAGELFF. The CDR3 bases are TGTGCCAGCAGCCCGGGACAAAGGGCCGGGGAGCTGTTTTTT.